At least ten counts were recorded for the clone carrying this T cell receptor beta chain. These data come from a study of T-cell memory formation after mild COVID-19. CDR3 length: 13 amino acids. Germline V gene data show CDR1 as MNHEY and CDR2 as SMNVEV (reference sequence). With 5 bases clipped from V and 6 bases from J, the junction kept 3 bases outside the gene matches. MiXCR was run by TCRdb on the 5' RACE reads, yielding one entry per CDR3 protein. This table has approximately 170,000 distinct CDR3 sequences, approximately 12% appearing once. The TCR was taken from a man between 18 and 29 years old who had mild COVID-19 (a few samples of this study predate the infection). Cell type and time point are not known. The sample comprised PBMCs or a T cell subset sorted from them (not recorded which). The rearrangement uses TRBV27 and TRBJ1-5; 8 bases agree with TRBD1. The CDR3, as DNA: TGTGCCAGCAGTGGAACAGGGGGTCAGCCCCAGCATTTT. As protein: CASSGTGGQPQHF.